This TCR beta chain comes out of a study of shared clonotypes between healthy human individuals. The length of the CDR3 is 15 residues. CDR1 is SSHAT and CDR2 is FNYEAQ in the germline V gene (reference sequence). The study's findings and limits: It was only blood that was sampled, and tissue repertoires likely differ.

The data were produced by immunoSEQ multiplex PCR, yet TCRdb's version contains in-frame clones alone and is incomplete. The sample consists of about 1.5 million clones, under 99% of them appearing once. As to this clone: Its matching antigen is unknown. At one end the junction does not follow the germline gene, possibly because of a read error.

Both subsets, CD45RA+ naive and CD45RA-negative memory, were split from the CD4+ cells. Input material: naive CD4+ T cells sorted from blood. Specified subset: CD45RA+ positively selected. This clonotype was sampled from a young man in good health. The chain uses TRBV7-7 and TRBJ2-1, with D tentatively TRBD2 (6 bases). The CDR3 DNA reads as TGTGCTAGCAGCCCAGCGAAAAGTCCGGGGGTTGAGCAGTTCTTC. As protein: CASSPAKSPGVEQFF. Full variable domain (missing parts from reference TRBV7-7 and TRBJ2-1): GAGVSQSPRYKVTKRGQDVTLRCDPISSHATLYWYQQALGQGPEFLTYFNYEAQPDKSGLPSDRFSAERPEGSISTLTIQRTEQRDSAMYRCASSPAKSPGVEQFFGPGTRLTVL.